Following are 19 T cell receptor beta chains from one sample sequenced in a study of OX40 agonist ivuxolimab in advanced cancers. Clones were sequenced by immunoSEQ multiplex PCR, and TCRdb holds only the in-frame ones, with some missing. The table has over 150,000 clones, approximately 94% seen once. The input for sequencing was CD4+ or CD8+ T cells sorted from blood, taken in a trial of the OX40 agonist ivuxolimab. These receptors came from an adult with an advanced solid tumor such as melanoma, head and neck, liver or kidney cancer.

The chain carries TRBV5-1 and TRBJ2-1, with D perhaps matching TRBD2 (6 bases). Trimming pared 4 bases from V and 2 bases from J, leaving 10 bases between. Germline V gene lookup returns CDR1 SGHRS and CDR2 YFSETQ. The CDR3 totals 14 residues. The CDR3 DNA sequence: TGCGCCAGCAGCGAGGGACTCCCCTACAATGAGCAGTTCTTC. Translation: CASSEGLPYNEQFF.

The CDR3 here is CASSYQTGGDYGYTF. DNA of the CDR3: TGTGCCAGCAGTTACCAGACAGGGGGCGACTATGGCTACACCTTC. This chain joins TRBV6-5 and TRBJ1-2; 10 positions match TRBD1. This CDR3 region has 15 residues. CDR1 MNHEY and CDR2 SVGAGI come from the germline V gene. V lost 2 bases to trimming and J lost 3 bases; unmatched junction nucleotides: 3.

The chain combines TRBV27 with TRBJ1-6; D is uncertain. This CDR3 is built from 13 residues. The ends were cut back, 3 bases at V and 7 bases at J, with 7 bases in the middle. Per germline, CDR1 MNHEY and CDR2 SMNVEV (reference sequence). CDR3 DNA sequence: TGTGCCAGCAGTTTTACCTGGAATTCACCCCTCCACTTT. This gives the protein CASSFTWNSPLHF.

The chain recombines TRBV5-4 with TRBJ2-2; D is unclear. Germline V lookup: CDR1 SGHNT, CDR2 YYREEE (reference sequence). The CDR3 length is 14 residues. Trimming pared 3 bases from V and 2 bases from J, leaving 8 bases between. The CDR3 sequence: CASSWATNTGELFF. The CDR3 DNA reads TGTGCCAGCAGCTGGGCTACAAACACCGGGGAGCTGTTTTTT. The variable domain in full, with the rest retrieved from reference TRBV5-4 and TRBJ2-2, is ETGVTQSPTHLIKTRGQQVTLRCSSQSGHNTVSWYQQALGQGPQFIFQYYREEENGRGNFPPRFSGLQFPNYSSELNVNALELDDSALYLCASSWATNTGELFFGEGSRLTVL.

V is TRBV7-3 and J is TRBJ1-1; D is unresolved. This CDR3 contains 13 residues. V was trimmed by 5 bases and J by 1 base, leaving 8 bases between them. Germline values: CDR1 SGHTA, CDR2 FQGTGA. The CDR3 protein is CASSTEGNTEAFF. In DNA, the CDR3 is TGTGCCAGCAGCACCGAGGGGAACACTGAAGCTTTCTTT.

The gene calls are TRBV11-2 and TRBJ2-1; 7 nucleotides match TRBD2. The trim removed 0 bases at V and 9 bases at J, leaving 8 bases unmatched. CDR3 length: 15 residues. CDR1 is SGHAT and CDR2 is FQNNGV in the germline V gene. The CDR3 DNA reads as TGTGCCAGCAGCTTAGAGGCGGGAGCCTCAAGTGAGCAGTTCTTC. Its translation is CASSLEAGASSEQFF.

The V call is TRBV5-5, the J call TRBJ2-7; 11 nucleotides line up with TRBD1. The CDR3 totals 15 residues. V shed 6 bases, J shed 6 bases, and the junction held 11 bases outside the gene matches. Germline V lookup: CDR1 SGHKS, CDR2 YYEKEE (reference sequence). The CDR3 coding sequence is TGTGCCAGCACACCCCTGAGGGGACAGGGGGGCGAGCAGTACTTC. Amino acids: CASTPLRGQGGEQYF.

The J gene is TRBJ1-2, the V gene TRBV5-4; 7 nucleotides agree with TRBD1. The CDR3 extends over 14 amino acids. Germline loops: CDR1 SGHNT, CDR2 YYREEE (reference sequence). Trimming removed 4 bases from V and 1 base from J; junction bases left unmatched: 4. CDR3 sequence: CASSLGQINYGYTF. In DNA form, the CDR3 reads TGTGCCAGCAGCCTGGGACAGATTAACTATGGCTACACCTTC.

V usage is TRBV29-1 and J usage is TRBJ2-7, with 8 bases aligning to TRBD2. CDR3 length: 13 amino acids. With 5 bases clipped from V and 0 bases from J, the junction kept 3 bases outside the gene matches. Germline loops: CDR1 SQVTM, CDR2 ANQGSEA. For the CDR3, the DNA is TGCAGCGTTAGCGGGAGAACCTCCTACGAGCAGTACTTC. Translating it yields CSVSGRTSYEQYF.

The chain uses TRBV7-2 and TRBJ2-7, with 10 bases identical to TRBD1. Per germline, CDR1 SGHTA and CDR2 FQGNSA. CDR3 length: 15 residues. V dropped 3 bases and J dropped 2; count of bases not matched to a gene: 4. The CDR3 bases are TGTGCCAGCAGCTTTTCCGGGACAGGGGCCTACGAGCAGTACTTC. Translation: CASSFSGTGAYEQYF. Drawing the rest from reference TRBV7-2 and TRBJ2-7, the complete variable domain is GAGVSQSPSNKVTEKGKDVELRCDPISGHTALYWYRQSLGQGLEFLIYFQGNSAPDKSGLPSDRFSAERTGGSVSTLTIQRTQQEDSAVYLCASSFSGTGAYEQYFGPGTRLTVT.

About this clone itself: The conserved phenylalanine or tryptophan normally closing the CDR3 is absent here, so this likely arose from a read error. The rearrangement uses TRBV5-4 and TRBJ1-6, with D possibly TRBD1 on 5 matching bases. The CDR3 is made up of 12 amino acids. The germline gives CDR1 SGHNT, CDR2 YYREEE (reference sequence). The V end lost 3 bases, the J end lost 10 bases, and 8 bases lay between the germline ends. The CDR3 region is CASSSTGSPLHV. CDR3 DNA sequence: TGTGCCAGCAGCTCTACAGGCTCACCCCTCCACGTT.

The V call is TRBV5-1, the J call TRBJ2-5; D gene ambiguous. This CDR3 is built from 14 residues. Looked up from germline, CDR1 is SGHRS and CDR2 is YFSETQ. Trimming took off 0 bases at V and 1 base at J, with 7 bases between the two ends. The CDR3 DNA reads as TGCGCCAGCAGCTTGGTGCTCCCCCAAGAGACCCAGTACTTC. As protein: CASSLVLPQETQYF.

This sequence joins TRBV6-6 and TRBJ2-7, with 7 bases that match TRBD1. Germline V gene lookup returns CDR1 MNHNY and CDR2 SVGAGI (reference sequence). The CDR3 loop spans 15 amino acids. The trim removed 6 bases at V and 2 bases at J, leaving 10 bases unmatched. The CDR3 DNA reads TGTGCCAGCAGCCCCCACCGGGACAGAGCCTACGAGCAGTACTTC. Its protein product is CASSPHRDRAYEQYF.

The chain carries TRBV29-1 and TRBJ1-5; TRBD1 matches at 7 bases. V gave up 7 bases and J gave up 5 bases; unmatched junction bases: 8. The germline V gene encodes CDR1 SQVTM and CDR2 ANQGSEA. CDR3 length: 13 residues. For the CDR3, the DNA is TGCAGCGCCCGACAGGGAGGTGATCAGCCCCAGCATTTT. Amino acid sequence: CSARQGGDQPQHF.

This clone has a single count. The genes are TRBV27 and TRBJ2-1; D is ambiguous. V lost 4 bases to trimming and J lost 3 bases, with 7 bases between them. CDR3 size: 13 residues. Germline-derived CDR1 and CDR2 are MNHEY and SMNVEV (reference sequence). The chain's CDR3 is CASSSLVYNEQFF. DNA of the CDR3: TGTGCCAGCAGTTCATTAGTCTACAATGAGCAGTTCTTC.

The chain joins TRBV6-1 to TRBJ2-3, with 7 positions matching TRBD2. Germline values: CDR1 MNHNS, CDR2 SASEGT. The CDR3 has 14 residues. The V gene end was trimmed by 4 bases and the J gene end by 5 bases; junction bases not matched to a gene: 6. CDR3 protein: CASSGLAGGDTQYF. The DNA of the CDR3 is TGTGCCAGCAGTGGACTAGCTGGGGGAGATACGCAGTATTTT.

The rearrangement links TRBV11-2 to TRBJ1-1; a possible D gene is TRBD1 (6 bases). This CDR3 comprises 14 residues. Germline CDR1 is SGHAT and CDR2 is FQNNGV. Trimming left V 5 bases short and J 5 bases short, with 15 bases between. The CDR3, as DNA: TGTGCCAGCAGCGCACAACAGGGACGGACTGAAGCTTTCTTT. As protein: CASSAQQGRTEAFF.

The chain carries TRBV7-3 and TRBJ1-2; D might be TRBD1 (6 bases). Trimming took 2 bases from V and 3 from J, leaving 13 bases between them. Germline loops: CDR1 SGHTA, CDR2 FQGTGA. This CDR3 has 15 amino acids. CDR3 amino acids: CASSLVSGAYYGYTF. CDR3 nucleotide sequence: TGTGCCAGCAGCTTAGTGTCAGGGGCATACTATGGCTACACCTTC.

This clone occurred once. This chain links TRBV18 with TRBJ1-1; D ambiguous. The V end was cut by 0 bases, the J end by 7 bases, with 6 bases between. The CDR3 sequence is 12 residues long. Germline CDR1 is KGHSH and CDR2 is LQKENI. The CDR3 region is CASSPPSNEAFF. The CDR3 DNA reads TGTGCCAGCTCACCACCATCTAATGAAGCTTTCTTT. The complete variable domain, with remaining parts taken from reference TRBV18 and TRBJ1-1, reads NAGVMQNPRHLVRRRGQEARLRCSPMKGHSHVYWYRQLPEEGLKFMVYLQKENIIDESGMPKERFSAEFPKEGPSILRIQQVVRGDSAAYFCASSPPSNEAFFGQGTRLTVV.